These 3 T cell receptor beta chains originate from one sample sequenced in a study of CD8+CD57+ T cells in acquired aplastic anemia. The template for TCR beta VDJ and CDR3 sequence profiling was genomic DNA. From the reads, TCRdb called clonotypes with MiXCR, one entry per CDR3 protein. In the table there are just over 400,000 distinct CDR3 sequences, 65% to 80% of which are singletons. Material for sequencing was sorted CD4+, CD8+, or CD8+CD57+ T cells (not recorded which) from PBMCs. The receptors were gathered from a human donor in good health, serving as a control.

This clonotype was picked up many times. V usage is TRBV7-2 and J usage is TRBJ2-7; 11 bases agree with TRBD2. The CDR3 loop spans 15 amino acids. The ends lost 6 bases at V and 4 bases at J; junction bases unmatched: 8. From germline, CDR1 is SGHTA and CDR2 FQGNSA. This CDR3 reads CASRTSGAAPYEQYF. DNA for the CDR3: TGTGCCAGCAGGACTAGCGGGGCGGCACCTTACGAGCAGTACTTC.

With respect to this clonotype: Likely a read error: the CDR3 ends without its conserved phenylalanine or tryptophan. This chain connects TRBV19 to TRBJ1-2, with a possible D match to TRBD1 (6 bases). V was shortened by 9 bases and J by 10 bases, with 27 bases between the two germline ends. This CDR3 contains 15 residues. CDR1 and CDR2 from the germline V gene are LNHDA and SQIVND (reference sequence). The CDR3 DNA sequence: TGTGCCAGCCGAGCTTACAGGGACCTACCCGATGACTACACCGTC. As protein: CASRAYRDLPDDYTV.

About this clonotype: The junction shows a germline mismatch at one end, possibly a read error. V and J are TRBV2 and TRBJ2-3; D is ambiguous. The CDR3 is 15 amino acids. Germline V gene sequence: CDR1 SNHLY, CDR2 FYNNEI. The CDR3 region is CASRARCAVSTPSFF. In DNA form, the CDR3 reads TGTGCCAGCCGTGCCAGGTGCGCTGTGTCAACTCCGTCGTTTTTT.